These 19 T cell receptor beta chains were all obtained from the same sample, sequenced in a study of regulatory T cells in long-lasting Graves disease. Time point meaning: newly diagnosed GD, antithyroid drugs for less than 3 months. The TCR library used RNA extracted from PBMCs. CDR3-region Arm-PCR and iRepertoire HTBI primers produced the TCR beta libraries. TCRdb independently ran MiXCR on the multiplex PCR reads; one entry per CDR3 protein. The sample contains hundreds of thousands of distinct CDR3 sequences, around 16% of which appear only once. This sample was also put to use in a study of T cells in Graves' hyperthyroidism and ophthalmopathy.

The sample consisted of peripheral blood mononuclear cells (PBMCs), taken at new diagnosis, from a patient treated with antithyroid drugs. The receptors here all came from a woman aged 35 to 59 with Graves disease.

The gene calls are TRBV6-1 and TRBJ2-3; tentatively, D is TRBD2 (5 bases). The CDR3 has 15 amino acids. V gave up 6 bases and J gave up 5 bases, with 18 bases separating them. The germline CDR1 and CDR2 sequences are MNHNS and SASEGT. The CDR3 sequence is CASRVQRTMQDTQYF. CDR3 DNA sequence: TGTGCCAGCAGGGTACAGCGGACCATGCAAGATACGCAGTATTTT.

This clonotype was counted at least ten times. The chain uses TRBV5-6 and TRBJ1-2; 9 nucleotides agree with TRBD1. Germline assignment: CDR1 SGHDT and CDR2 YYEEEE. This CDR3 spans 13 amino acids. With 3 bases clipped from V and 8 bases from J, the junction kept 5 bases outside the gene matches. The CDR3 DNA reads TGTGCCAGCAGCTCGGGACAGGGAGGAGGCTACACCTTC. Translation gives CASSSGQGGGYTF.

This clonotype came up a few times. V usage is TRBV3-1 and J usage is TRBJ2-7, with a possible D match to TRBD2 (7 bases). V dropped 1 base and J dropped 0 bases, with 13 bases sitting between them. Germline lookup yields CDR1 LGHDT and CDR2 YNNKEL (reference sequence). The CDR3 is 16 amino acids. The CDR3 protein is CASSQAGGVSSYEQYF. As DNA, the CDR3 is TGTGCCAGCAGCCAAGCGGGGGGCGTTAGCTCCTACGAGCAGTACTTC.

V gene TRBV7-6 combines with J gene TRBJ1-3, with D possibly matching TRBD1 (5 bases). Deletions cut 4 bases from V and 0 bases from J, with 13 bases between. The CDR3 has 16 amino acids. The V gene's germline CDR1 is SGHVS and CDR2 FNYEAQ. CDR3 nucleotide sequence: TGTGCCAGCAGCTCCCTTTGGGGGTCCTCTGGAAACACCATATATTTT. It is translated as CASSSLWGSSGNTIYF.

This clonotype was recorded once. This may arise from a read error, as a much more abundant clone is one base away. The V call is TRBV20-1, the J call TRBJ1-2, with D tentatively TRBD1 (5 bases). Germline V gene sequence: CDR1 DFQATT, CDR2 SNEGSKA (reference sequence). The CDR3 sequence is 14 residues long. Trimming shortened V by 6 bases and J by 4 bases, and 18 bases separated the two germline ends. The CDR3 DNA reads TGCAGTGCCATCACCCGGGCAGGGAGCTATGGCTACACCTTC. It yields the protein CSAITRAGSYGYTF.

There are a few counts of this clonotype. The CDR3 is CASSQAREGNEQFF. CDR3 nucleotide sequence: TGCGCCAGCAGCCAAGCCCGGGAGGGAAATGAGCAGTTCTTC. The chain recombines TRBV4-1 with TRBJ2-1, with 8 positions matching TRBD2. This CDR3 is built from 14 residues. Trimming cost V 1 base and J 7 bases; bases outside gene matches: 3. Looked up from germline, CDR1 is MGHRA and CDR2 is YSYEKL.

This clonotype was found many times. This chain uses TRBV6-9 with TRBJ1-1; D call uncertain. V lost 3 bases to trimming and J lost 0 bases, with 8 bases between them. CDR3 length: 14 amino acids. CDR1 is MNHGY, CDR2 SVAAGI, per germline. The CDR3 DNA reads TGTGCCAGCAGTTACGGCAACTTGAACACTGAAGCTTTCTTT. Protein: CASSYGNLNTEAFF.

The chain carries TRBV4-2 and TRBJ1-1; the D gene is possibly TRBD1 (5 bases). The germline V gene encodes CDR1 LGHNA and CDR2 YNFKEQ. Trimming stripped 2 bases from V and 5 bases from J, with 12 bases between. CDR3 length equals 14 residues. The CDR3 reads CASSQKGRRTEAFF. CDR3 nucleotides: TGTGCCAGCAGCCAAAAGGGACGGCGGACTGAAGCTTTCTTT.

The chain carries TRBV29-1 and TRBJ2-7; TRBD1 matches at 10 bases. Germline V gene lookup returns CDR1 SQVTM and CDR2 ANQGSEA. Trimming removed 6 bases from V and 5 bases from J; junction bases left unmatched: 13. This CDR3 is 15 amino acids long. CDR3 loop: CSVRGSGQGTNEQYF. As DNA, the CDR3 is TGCAGCGTCAGGGGCTCGGGACAGGGGACAAACGAGCAGTACTTC.

This clonotype showed up many times. The chain combines TRBV11-2 with TRBJ2-3; 15 bases align to TRBD2. J gave up 0 bases and V 0 bases, and 7 bases lay outside the gene matches. The germline CDR1 and CDR2 sequences are SGHAT and FQNNGV. This CDR3 region has 20 residues. CDR3 amino acids: CASSLDSRTSGGVSTDTQYF. CDR3 DNA: TGTGCCAGCAGCTTAGATTCCCGGACTAGCGGGGGGGTCAGCACAGATACGCAGTATTTT. Using reference TRBV11-2 and TRBJ2-3 for the parts outside the CDR3, the full variable domain is EAGVAQSPRYKIIEKRQSVAFWCNPISGHATLYWYQQILGQGPKLLIQFQNNGVVDDSQLPKDRFSAERLKGVDSTLKIQPAKLEDSAVYLCASSLDSRTSGGVSTDTQYFGPGTRLTVL.

This clonotype was observed at least ten times. CDR3 in DNA: TGTGCCAGCTCACCACCGTCAGGGCAGGGTTCGAACGAGCAGTACTTC. It specifies CASSPPSGQGSNEQYF. The genes are TRBV18 and TRBJ2-7; TRBD1 might be the D (5 bases). This CDR3 has 16 amino acids. The germline V gene encodes CDR1 KGHSH and CDR2 LQKENI. Trimming pared 0 bases from V and 5 bases from J, leaving 17 bases between.

In its sample, this clonotype was seen a few times. The chain couples TRBV5-1 to TRBJ2-1; TRBD2 matches at 8 bases. Germline assignment: CDR1 SGHRS and CDR2 YFSETQ. Trimming took 4 bases from V and 6 from J; bases not matched to a gene: 9. This CDR3 is built from 15 residues. CDR3: CASSVRGDELNEQFF. DNA of the CDR3: TGCGCCAGCAGCGTGCGGGGGGACGAACTCAATGAGCAGTTCTTC. Based on the CDR3 plus reference TRBV5-1 and TRBJ2-1, the full variable domain is KAGVTQTPRYLIKTRGQQVTLSCSPISGHRSVSWYQQTPGQGLQFLFEYFSETQRNKGNFPGRFSGRQFSNSRSEMNVSTLELGDSALYLCASSVRGDELNEQFFGPGTRLTVL.

CDR3 sequence reads: CASSYLGGPIRGGYTF. CDR3 bases: TGTGCCAGCAGTTACCTTGGGGGACCTATAAGAGGGGGCTACACCTTC. V gene TRBV6-2 or TRBV6-3 combines with J gene TRBJ1-2, with D perhaps matching TRBD1 (5 bases). Per germline, CDR1 MNHEY and CDR2 SVGEGT. Trimming shortened V by 2 bases and J by 8 bases, and 21 bases separated the two germline ends. CDR3 length equals 16 residues.

At least ten counts were recorded for this clonotype. This chain connects TRBV24-1 to TRBJ2-2; either TRBD1 or TRBD2 may supply D (5 bases each). This CDR3 is 18 amino acids long. The germline V gene has CDR1 KGHDR and CDR2 SFDVKD. Trimming pared 2 bases from V and 5 bases from J, leaving 20 bases between. CDR3 nucleotide sequence: TGTGCCACCAGTGATTCCCTCGGGGCCCTTCTAGAGACCGGGGAGCTGTTTTTT. This codes for CATSDSLGALLETGELFF.

The sample holds many counts of this clonotype. This chain links TRBV3-1 with TRBJ2-5; D perhaps matches TRBD1 (6 bases). The V end was cut by 4 bases, the J end by 0 bases, with 12 bases between. CDR3 size: 15 residues. Germline V gives CDR1 LGHDT, CDR2 YNNKEL (reference sequence). The CDR3 here is CASSRSTGYQETQYF. DNA for the CDR3: TGTGCCAGCAGCCGATCCACAGGGTACCAAGAGACCCAGTACTTC.

This clonotype came up many times. The chain employs TRBV2 and TRBJ1-2; tentatively, D is TRBD1 (6 bases). Germline CDR1 reads SNHLY; CDR2 reads FYNNEI. This CDR3 contains 15 residues. The V and J ends lost 6 bases and 4 bases respectively, with 18 bases between them. The CDR3 loop is CASRTQGSTSYGYTF. For the CDR3, the DNA is TGTGCCAGCAGAACACAGGGATCAACGAGCTATGGCTACACCTTC.

The DNA of the CDR3 is TGTGCCAGCAGCTTACTGGGACTAGCGGGGGGGCTTGGAGATACGCAGTATTTT. This gives the protein CASSLLGLAGGLGDTQYF. The rearrangement joins TRBV11-2 to TRBJ2-3; 16 nucleotides match TRBD2. Losses at the gene ends were 2 bases for V and 5 bases for J; bases not matched to a gene: 7. The length of the CDR3 is 18 residues. Germline CDR1 reads SGHAT; CDR2 reads FQNNGV. Full variable domain (outside the CDR3, taken from reference TRBV11-2 and TRBJ2-3): EAGVAQSPRYKIIEKRQSVAFWCNPISGHATLYWYQQILGQGPKLLIQFQNNGVVDDSQLPKDRFSAERLKGVDSTLKIQPAKLEDSAVYLCASSLLGLAGGLGDTQYFGPGTRLTVL.

This clonotype has a count of ten or more. The chain carries TRBV7-3 and TRBJ2-3, with a possible D match to TRBD1 (6 bases). The CDR3 spans 13 residues. V shed 3 bases and J shed 5 bases, with 9 bases lying between them. From germline, CDR1 is SGHTA and CDR2 FQGTGA. The CDR3 DNA follows: TGTGCCAGCAGCTTGCAGGGGAGAGATACGCAGTATTTT. Amino acid sequence: CASSLQGRDTQYF.

This clonotype was recorded many times. For the CDR3, the DNA is TGCGCCAGCAGCTTAGGAGGCGAATCCTACGAGCAGTACTTC. As protein: CASSLGGESYEQYF. This chain uses TRBV5-1 with TRBJ2-7; TRBD2 is a possible D gene (5 bases). The CDR3 has 14 residues. Germline V lookup: CDR1 SGHRS, CDR2 YFSETQ. Trimming pared 2 bases from V and 1 base from J, leaving 10 bases between.